This T cell receptor beta chain came from a study of technical replicates of blood from a handful of donors. Produced via immunoSEQ multiplex PCR; TCRdb's table is partial and in-frame only. Seen here are 58,000 or so clones, approximately 83% observed once, and the top ten hold less than 6.5%. The V end was cut by 0 bases, the J end by 0 bases, with 8 bases between. Per the germline V gene, CDR1 is LGHNA and CDR2 is YSLEER. The length of the CDR3 is 16 residues. Material: PBMCs. This clonotype originated in a human donor in good health. Some clones in this sample may be carry-over from other donors' samples. V usage is TRBV4-3 and J usage is TRBJ2-2; possibly TRBD2 for D (5 bases). The CDR3 DNA is TGCGCCAGCAGCCAAGAGAGGGCCGCGAACACCGGGGAGCTGTTTTTT. It is translated as CASSQERAANTGELFF.